Below, 18 T cell receptor beta chains from the same sample are listed, as sequenced in a study of identical twins. MiXCR, run by TCRdb on the 5' RACE reads, gives a single entry per CDR3 protein. The repertoire has 350,000 or so distinct CDR3 sequences, about 12% of them found once; the top ten carry just over 7%. The sample was also linked to a second study, of yellow fever vaccine responses in identical twins.

The sequenced material came from CD8+ T cells sorted from blood. These TCRs come from a woman aged 18-35 years in good health.

This clonotype was observed a handful of times. The V gene is TRBV12-3 or TRBV12-4, the J gene TRBJ1-1; D not resolved. With 8 bases removed from V and 11 bases from J, the gap between germline ends came to 15 bases. The CDR3 is made up of 11 amino acids. The CDR3 reads CASCDGPRAFF. The CDR3 DNA is TGTGCCAGCTGTGACGGCCCTAGGGCTTTCTTT.

V is TRBV19 and J is TRBJ2-1; D unresolved. The germline CDR1 and CDR2 sequences are LNHDA and SQIVND (reference sequence). Trimming stripped 1 base from V and 0 bases from J, with 4 bases between. This CDR3 contains 14 residues. The CDR3 here is CASSIGPSYNEQFF. The CDR3 DNA is TGTGCCAGTAGTATAGGCCCCTCCTACAATGAGCAGTTCTTC.

The CDR3 region has the DNA TGTGCCAGCAGCTTGGCCCCAATCGGGGCGGTGAAAAACATTCAGTACTTC. It codes for CASSLAPIGAVKNIQYF. The chain uses TRBV5-5 and TRBJ2-4, with D perhaps matching TRBD1 or TRBD2 (5 bases each). Trimming removed 0 bases from V and 4 bases from J, with 17 bases in between. This CDR3 contains 17 residues. Per the germline V gene, CDR1 is SGHKS and CDR2 is YYEKEE (reference sequence).

This clonotype was counted a few times. This chain uses TRBV29-1 with TRBJ2-7; 12 bases are a match to TRBD2. Germline assignment: CDR1 SQVTM and CDR2 ANQGSEA. After removal of 1 base from V and 2 bases from J, the junction contained 3 bases not matched to a gene. The CDR3 extends over 15 amino acids. The CDR3 nucleotides read TGCAGCGTTGAAGGACTAGCGGGAGATCCCTACGAGCAGTACTTC. Its translation is CSVEGLAGDPYEQYF.

This chain links TRBV28 with TRBJ2-5; D uncertain. V gave up 6 bases and J gave up 2 bases, with 16 bases separating them. CDR3 size: 15 residues. Looked up from germline, CDR1 is MDHEN and CDR2 is SYDVKM. DNA for the CDR3: TGTGCCAGCAGACCTAATTGGAGCCCTCAAGAGACCCAGTACTTC. This codes for CASRPNWSPQETQYF.

The table lists this clonotype with a few counts. The V and J genes are TRBV6-5 and TRBJ2-1; D perhaps matches TRBD2 (7 bases). The V gene lost 4 bases and the J gene lost 4 bases, with 17 bases spanning the gap. The CDR3 is made up of 16 amino acids. The germline V gene has CDR1 MNHEY and CDR2 SVGAGI. The CDR3 is CASSSGGLTSYNEQFF. CDR3 in DNA: TGTGCCAGCAGTTCGGGGGGCCTTACTTCATACAATGAGCAGTTCTTC.

There are many counts of this clonotype. This chain connects TRBV5-1 to TRBJ2-7; 8 bases are shared with TRBD1. Germline V lookup: CDR1 SGHRS, CDR2 YFSETQ. The junction had 9 bases not matched to a gene; V was cut back by 4 bases and J by 3 bases. This CDR3 is built from 15 residues. CDR3 residues: CASSRGQGPIYEQYF. Written as DNA, the CDR3 is TGCGCCAGCAGCCGAGGACAGGGCCCCATCTACGAGCAGTACTTC.

This sequence joins TRBV6-1 and TRBJ2-3; TRBD1 aligns across 7 bases. CDR3 length equals 16 residues. V lost 4 bases to trimming and J lost 5 bases; unmatched junction nucleotides: 12. Germline CDR1 is MNHNS and CDR2 is SASEGT. The CDR3 nucleotides read TGTGCCAGCAGTGGGAGTTGGGACAGTCGTAGAGATACGCAGTATTTT. Translation: CASSGSWDSRRDTQYF.

The gene calls are TRBV29-1 and TRBJ2-1; TRBD2 agrees at 11 bases. The V and J ends lost 1 base and 1 base, in that order; junction bases with no gene match: 6. The V gene's germline CDR1 is SQVTM and CDR2 ANQGSEA. The length of the CDR3 is 17 residues. The CDR3 DNA sequence: TGCAGCGTTGAAGTGAGAACTAGCGGGAGTTCCTACAATGAGCAGTTCTTC. Amino acid sequence: CSVEVRTSGSSYNEQFF.

The chain recombines TRBV10-3 with TRBJ2-5; 8 bases are shared with TRBD2. The CDR3 totals 14 residues. In germline, CDR1 is ENHRY, CDR2 SYGVKD. The V gene end was trimmed by 2 bases and the J gene end by 5 bases; junction bases not matched to a gene: 4. The CDR3 sequence: CAISEGTRGETQYF. CDR3 DNA: TGTGCCATCAGTGAGGGGACTAGGGGTGAGACCCAGTACTTC.

This clonotype was seen at least ten times. The chain has TRBV12-3 or TRBV12-4 and TRBJ2-2; a possible D gene is TRBD1 (5 bases). The CDR3 extends over 14 amino acids. Trimming stripped 1 base from V and 5 bases from J, with 8 bases between. The CDR3 DNA reads TGTGCCAGCAGTTTAGTGGGGCTAACCGGGGAGCTGTTTTTT. Its translation is CASSLVGLTGELFF.

V gene TRBV28 combines with J gene TRBJ2-5, with 13 bases identical to TRBD2. Germline values: CDR1 MDHEN, CDR2 SYDVKM. The CDR3 runs to 16 residues. V was pared by 10 bases and J by 4 bases, with 12 bases of the junction left unmatched. The CDR3: CATIGLAGEWVETQYF. DNA of the CDR3: TGTGCCACCATAGGACTAGCGGGAGAATGGGTAGAGACCCAGTACTTC.

In its sample, this clonotype was seen a few times. The genes are TRBV28 and TRBJ2-3; tentative D call: TRBD2 (7 bases). In germline, CDR1 is MDHEN, CDR2 SYDVKM. V was trimmed by 1 base and J by 1 base, leaving 12 bases between them. The CDR3 loop spans 16 amino acids. Here the CDR3 DNA reads TGTGCCAGCAGTTTATACGGCGGGGGCCGCACAGATACGCAGTATTTT. Translated: CASSLYGGGRTDTQYF. Drawing the rest from reference TRBV28 and TRBJ2-3, the complete variable domain is DVKVTQSSRYLVKRTGEKVFLECVQDMDHENMFWYRQDPGLGLRLIYFSYDVKMKEKGDIPEGYSVSREKKERFSLILESASTNQTSMYLCASSLYGGGRTDTQYFGPGTRLTVL.

In this sample, this clonotype turned up a few times. V usage is TRBV5-1 and J usage is TRBJ1-2, with TRBD1 identical over 9 bases. Unmatched junction bases numbered 10, after V lost 4 bases and J lost 0 bases. The length of the CDR3 is 17 residues. Germline CDR1 is SGHRS and CDR2 is YFSETQ. The CDR3 sequence: CASSKEDRGRTNYGYTF. For the CDR3, the DNA is TGCGCCAGCAGCAAAGAGGACAGGGGACGAACTAACTATGGCTACACCTTC.

This clonotype was detected many times. The genes are TRBV29-1 and TRBJ2-5, with no clear D. CDR1 SQVTM and CDR2 ANQGSEA come from the germline V gene. V gave up 6 bases and J gave up 1 base, with 15 bases separating them. This CDR3 spans 14 amino acids. The CDR3 spells CSVLIGWGQETQYF. CDR3 in DNA: TGCAGCGTCCTAATCGGATGGGGCCAAGAGACCCAGTACTTC.

The V and J genes are TRBV27 and TRBJ1-1; possible D gene TRBD1, 6 bases. V was cut by 5 bases and J by 0 bases, with 10 bases left in between. Germline lookup yields CDR1 MNHEY and CDR2 SMNVEV (reference sequence). The CDR3 contains 14 residues. The CDR3 loop is CASSLTGLNTEAFF. CDR3 DNA: TGTGCCAGCAGTCTAACAGGGTTGAACACTGAAGCTTTCTTT.

CDR3 loop: CASSSGQGAYYEQYF. The CDR3 nucleotides read TGTGCCAGCAGCTCCGGACAGGGAGCGTACTACGAGCAGTACTTC. J is TRBJ2-7 and V is TRBV7-9, with TRBD1 matching 8 bases. The V gene's germline CDR1 is SEHNR and CDR2 FQNEAQ (reference sequence). V shed 4 bases and J 3 bases; nucleotides not matched to a gene: 8. CDR3 length: 15 residues. Together with reference TRBV7-9 and TRBJ2-7, the CDR3 gives the full variable domain: DTGVSQNPRHKITKRGQNVTFRCDPISEHNRLYWYRQTLGQGPEFLTYFQNEAQLEKSRLLSDRFSAERPKGSFSTLEIQRTEQGDSAMYLCASSSGQGAYYEQYFGPGTRLTVT.

Only a few counts were recorded for this clonotype. V usage is TRBV3-1 and J usage is TRBJ1-1; no clear D gene. CDR3 length: 15 amino acids. The V end was cut by 1 base, the J end by 4 bases, with 13 bases between. Germline V gives CDR1 LGHDT, CDR2 YNNKEL (reference sequence). CDR3 sequence (DNA): TGTGCCAGCAGCCAAGGGTACGGGGATGTCACTGAAGCTTTCTTT. It specifies CASSQGYGDVTEAFF.